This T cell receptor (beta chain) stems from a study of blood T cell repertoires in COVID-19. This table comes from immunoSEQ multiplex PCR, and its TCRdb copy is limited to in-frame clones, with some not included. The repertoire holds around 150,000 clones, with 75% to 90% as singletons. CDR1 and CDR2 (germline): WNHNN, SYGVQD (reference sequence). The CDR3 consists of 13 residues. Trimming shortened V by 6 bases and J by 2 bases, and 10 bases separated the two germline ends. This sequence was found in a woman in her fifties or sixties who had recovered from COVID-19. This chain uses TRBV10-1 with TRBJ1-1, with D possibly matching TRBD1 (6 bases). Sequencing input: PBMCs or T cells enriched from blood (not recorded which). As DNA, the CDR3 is TGCGCCAGCAGCCCAGGGGTAAACACTGAAGCTTTCTTT. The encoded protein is CASSPGVNTEAFF.